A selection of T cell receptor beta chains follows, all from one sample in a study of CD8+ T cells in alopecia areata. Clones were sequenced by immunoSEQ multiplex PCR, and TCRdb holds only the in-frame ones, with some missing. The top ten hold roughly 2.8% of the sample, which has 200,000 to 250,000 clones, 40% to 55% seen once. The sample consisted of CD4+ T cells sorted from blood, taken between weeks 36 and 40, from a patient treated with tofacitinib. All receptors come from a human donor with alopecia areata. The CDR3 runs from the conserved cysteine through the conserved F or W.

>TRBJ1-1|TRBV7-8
CASSLVMGNTEAFF
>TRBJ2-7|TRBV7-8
CASSSLDLQGDEQYF
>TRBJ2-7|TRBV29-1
CSVDSETGYEQYF
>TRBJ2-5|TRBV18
CASSVRQKETQYF
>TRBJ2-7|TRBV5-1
CASSLVAASGTYSYEQYF
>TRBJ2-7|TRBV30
CAWSAPGQGKGEQYF
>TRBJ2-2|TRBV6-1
CASRPVGVAGELFF
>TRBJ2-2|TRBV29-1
CSAGAGELFF
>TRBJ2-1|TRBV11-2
CASSLKSGDNEQFF
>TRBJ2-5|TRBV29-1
CSVERQSLGETQYF
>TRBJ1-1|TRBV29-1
CSVELSRGYLTEAFF
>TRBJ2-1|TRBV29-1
CSVELVTSGRSEQFF
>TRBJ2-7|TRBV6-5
CASTSRIGSSYEQYF
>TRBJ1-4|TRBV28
CASSLSPRRANEKLFF
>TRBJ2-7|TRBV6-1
CATEERSQQYF
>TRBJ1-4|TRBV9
CASSVAPTNEKLFF
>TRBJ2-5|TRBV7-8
CASSLSLAGYQETQYF
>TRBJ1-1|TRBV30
CAWSVVSEAFF
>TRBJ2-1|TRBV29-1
CSVETGRVNEQFF
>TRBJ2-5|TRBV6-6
CASKQGARETQYF
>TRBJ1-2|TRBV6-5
CASSYLSGADYGYTF
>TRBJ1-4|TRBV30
CAWSHGTGDEKLFF
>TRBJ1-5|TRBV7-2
CASSLGTGVRNQPQHF
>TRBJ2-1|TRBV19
CASSKTNNEQFF
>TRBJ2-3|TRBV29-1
CSVEQRASSTDTQYF
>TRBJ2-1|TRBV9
CASSRGTGGDEQFF
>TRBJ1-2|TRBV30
CAWNYRDRGHYGYTF
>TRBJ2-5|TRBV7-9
CASSLGTGGEETQYF
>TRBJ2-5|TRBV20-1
CSAGSQETQYF
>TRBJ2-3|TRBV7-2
CASTPRRNTDTQYF
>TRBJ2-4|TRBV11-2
CASSPTGGIAKNIQYF
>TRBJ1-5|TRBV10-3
CAIGQGGNQPQHF
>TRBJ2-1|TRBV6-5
CASSSQERDNEQFF
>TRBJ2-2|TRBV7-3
CASSSELAGAGTGELFF
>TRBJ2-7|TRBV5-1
CASSQGLAGVGEQYF
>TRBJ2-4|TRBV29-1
CSVVSRLAKNIQYF
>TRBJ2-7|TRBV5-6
CASTYGTGVREQYF
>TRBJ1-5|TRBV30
CAWSPGTAGPPQHF
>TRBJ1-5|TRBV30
CAWSTPPNQPQHF
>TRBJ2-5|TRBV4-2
CASSQSGLRGRETQYF
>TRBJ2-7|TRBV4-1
CASSQKWTGTEQYF
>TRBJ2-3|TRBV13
CASSLAGQGGPLRGTDTQYF
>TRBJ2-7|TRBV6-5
CASNSGTVPYEQYF
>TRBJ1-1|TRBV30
CAWSVRGNTEAFF
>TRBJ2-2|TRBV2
CASSLAGGDTGELFF
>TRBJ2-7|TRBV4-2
CASSQVQATYEQYF
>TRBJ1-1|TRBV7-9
CASSLGWNTEAFF
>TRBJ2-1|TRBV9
CASSVVRTSNEQFF
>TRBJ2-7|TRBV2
CASRSFGRSYEQYF
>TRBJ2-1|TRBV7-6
CASSWSNSGEGQFF
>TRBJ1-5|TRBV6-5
CASSKGTGSQPQHF
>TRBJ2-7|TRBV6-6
CASRLGQLFYEQYF
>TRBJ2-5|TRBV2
CASSSGTQETQYF
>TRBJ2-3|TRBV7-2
CASRISTRTGTRYF
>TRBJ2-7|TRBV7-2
CASSPGQEAGEQYF
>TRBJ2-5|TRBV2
CASSETGAVVETQYF
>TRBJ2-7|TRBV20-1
CSAGQGAPRYF